This entry describes one T cell receptor beta chain. These data originate in a study of T cells after yellow fever vaccination. TCRdb fed the 5' RACE reads into MiXCR, producing one record per CDR3 protein. The sample includes about 120,000 distinct CDR3 sequences, 5.5% to 8% of them seen just once. Trimming cost V 5 bases and J 4 bases; bases outside gene matches: 12. The length of the CDR3 is 16 residues. CDR1 is LNHDA, CDR2 SQIVND, per germline (reference sequence). Sequences were derived from CD4+ T cells sorted from PBMCs, sampled more than 35 days after the first yellow fever vaccination. The TCR was taken from a man aged 18 to 29 who received the YFV17D yellow fever vaccine. The V and J genes are TRBV19 and TRBJ2-3; 7 positions match TRBD2. CDR3 nucleotide sequence: TGTGCCAGTAGTGAAGACTCTAGCGGCCTGGCAGATACGCAGTATTTT. Translated, it gives CASSEDSSGLADTQYF.